These T cell receptor beta chains were read from a single sample in a study of breast tumors, draining lymph nodes, adjacent tissues. TCRdb re-called the multiplex PCR reads through MiXCR, storing one row per CDR3 protein. The table has 120,000 to 150,000 distinct CDR3 sequences, 32% seen once; the top ten hold 2.3%. Source material: axillary lymph node tissue. Receptors were obtained from a female donor with breast cancer. Some clones in this sample may be carry-over from other donors' samples. The CDR3 runs from the conserved cysteine through the conserved F or W. Each record gives: J gene, V gene, D gene, clone size, CDR3 DNA, CDR3 protein. A D gene is named only where the DNA matches it firmly. Size is omitted from some rows. Given values are once, few, many or a class for expanded clones.

J: TRBJ2-3; V: TRBV2; D: NA; size: many; DNA: TGTGCCAGCAGTGGCCGGCTAGCCAGCACAGATACGCAGTATTTT; CDR3: CASSGRLASTDTQYF
J: TRBJ2-1; V: TRBV7-2; D: NA; size: many; DNA: TGTGCCAGCAGCTTAGTTGGAATTGGTGGTGAGCAGTTCTTC; CDR3: CASSLVGIGGEQFF
J: TRBJ2-2; V: TRBV7-7; D: TRBD1; size: NA; DNA: TGTGCTACCTCGACAGGGCTCACCGGGGAGCTGTTTTTT; CDR3: CATSTGLTGELFF
J: TRBJ1-1; V: TRBV28; D: NA; size: few; DNA: TGTGCCAGCAGTTTACCGGGGTACAGGGACACTGAAGCTTTCTTT; CDR3: CASSLPGYRDTEAFF
J: TRBJ2-1; V: TRBV6-5; D: TRBD1; size: few; DNA: TGTGCCAGCAGTCACCGAGGACAGGGCAAAGGCTATGGGCAGTTCTTC; CDR3: CASSHRGQGKGYGQFF
J: TRBJ1-2; V: TRBV10-3; D: NA; size: many; DNA: TGTGCCATCAACGCAGGGAACTATGGCTACACCTTC; CDR3: CAINAGNYGYTF
J: TRBJ1-2; V: TRBV28; D: NA; size: NA; DNA: TGTGCCGTACCCTCTGCTAACTATGGCTACACCTTC; CDR3: CAVPSANYGYTF
J: TRBJ2-2; V: TRBV11-3; D: TRBD2; size: many; DNA: TGTGCCAGCAGCTTAGAAGGACTAGCGGGTTCCACCGGGGAGCTGTTTTTT; CDR3: CASSLEGLAGSTGELFF
J: TRBJ2-2; V: TRBV7-6; D: NA; size: many; DNA: TGTGCCAGCAGCCGAACGGCTAGCCCCGGGGAGCTGTTTTTT; CDR3: CASSRTASPGELFF
J: TRBJ1-5; V: TRBV20-1; D: NA; size: NA; DNA: TGCAGTGCCCAGGCCGGGACGGCCGATGGTTATCAGCCCCAGCATTTT; CDR3: CSAQAGTADGYQPQHF
J: TRBJ1-2; V: TRBV10-2; D: NA; size: many; DNA: TGCGCCAGCAGCGAAGCCGGCGCTGACTACACCTTC; CDR3: CASSEAGADYTF
J: TRBJ1-4; V: TRBV6-1; D: NA; size: many; DNA: TGTGCCAGCAGTGAACAAGGGGCAGGCCCCATCAGGTTTTTT; CDR3: CASSEQGAGPIRFF
J: TRBJ1-2; V: TRBV28; D: NA; size: once; DNA: TGTGCCAGCAGTTTTTACCGGGAACCATTTAACTATGGCTACACCTTC; CDR3: CASSFYREPFNYGYTF
J: TRBJ2-3; V: TRBV20-1; D: NA; size: many; DNA: TGCAGTGCTATTTCCGGCACAGATACGCAGTATTTT; CDR3: CSAISGTDTQYF
J: TRBJ1-1; V: TRBV12-3/TRBV12-4; D: NA; size: few; DNA: TGTGCCAGCAGTTTATTTGGGACACCGTATGCTTTCTTT; CDR3: CASSLFGTPYAFF
J: TRBJ1-4; V: TRBV5-1; D: NA; size: many; DNA: TGCGCCAGCAGCTTGGCCGATTCGGCCGGTAATGAAAAACTGTTTTTT; CDR3: CASSLADSAGNEKLFF
J: TRBJ2-1; V: TRBV7-8; D: NA; size: NA; DNA: TGTGCCAGCAGCTTAGAGGAACGGGCGAAGTTCTTC; CDR3: CASSLEERAKFF
J: TRBJ1-2; V: TRBV29-1; D: TRBD1; size: many; DNA: TGCAGCGCTCCGGGACAGGGTGATGGCTACACCTTC; CDR3: CSAPGQGDGYTF